A selection of T cell receptor beta chains follows, all from one sample in a study of cytomegalovirus exposure and HLA in healthy donors. TCRdb's copy holds only in-frame clones and misses some; the assay was immunoSEQ multiplex PCR. The table for this sample gives 40,000 to 65,000 clones. The sample consisted of PBMCs. These receptor sequences come from a man aged 40-55 years in good health and CMV-seropositive. Each CDR3 is given with its conserved first and last residue. Fields, in order: J gene, D gene, V gene, CDR3 protein, CDR3 DNA. The D gene is left open where the match is weak.

TRBJ2-5 . TRBV30 CAWSVGGTQYF TGTGCCTGGAGTGTAGGGGGGACCCAGTACTTC
TRBJ2-3 TRBD2 TRBV27 CARGRGGRPPDTQYF TGTGCCAGGGGCCGAGGCGGGAGGCCCCCAGATACGCAGTATTTT
TRBJ1-1 . TRBV28 CASSPAGRTEAFF TGTGCCAGCAGTCCCGCAGGGAGGACTGAAGCTTTCTTT
TRBJ2-3 TRBD2 TRBV11-3 CASSSGLAGSTQYF TGTGCCAGCAGCTCGGGACTAGCGGGGTCTACGCAGTATTTT
TRBJ2-5 TRBD2 TRBV6-1 CASSEVGGSQETQYF TGTGCCAGCAGTGAAGTCGGGGGGAGCCAAGAGACCCAGTACTTC
TRBJ1-1 . TRBV6-1 CASSEWSTGTEAFF TGTGCCAGCAGTGAGTGGTCAACGGGCACTGAAGCTTTCTTT
TRBJ2-7 . TRBV23-1 CASSQPTGPSYEQYF TGCGCCAGCAGTCAGCCGACAGGTCCGTCCTACGAGCAGTACTTC
TRBJ2-5 TRBD2 TRBV9 CASSFGTSSETQYF TGTGCCAGCTCCTTTGGGACTAGCTCAGAGACCCAGTACTTC
TRBJ2-7 . TRBV6-6 CASSYGQTYEQYF TGTGCCAGCAGTTACGGACAGACCTACGAGCAGTACTTC
TRBJ2-1 . TRBV15 CATSRSRSRGIEQFF TGTGCCACCAGCAGATCCCGGTCGAGGGGGATTGAGCAGTTCTTC
TRBJ1-6 . TRBV7-8 CASSLGSGVNSYNSPLHF TGTGCCAGCAGCTTAGGATCAGGGGTGAACTCATATAATTCACCCCTCCACTTT
TRBJ2-5 . TRBV2 CASSTGWGGETQYF TGTGCCAGCAGTACAGGGTGGGGAGGGGAGACCCAGTACTTC
TRBJ2-3 TRBD1 TRBV5-1 CASSPRPLRDRVVDTQYF TGCGCCAGCAGCCCGAGACCTCTCCGGGACAGGGTGGTAGATACGCAGTATTTT
TRBJ1-2 . TRBV11-1 CASSSQGNYGYTF TGTGCCAGCAGCTCGCAGGGGAACTATGGCTACACCTTC
TRBJ2-5 TRBD1 TRBV7-7 CASSQDRGETQYF TGTGCTAGCAGCCAAGACAGGGGAGAGACCCAGTACTTC
TRBJ1-5 . TRBV11-1 CASSMDRNQPQHF TGTGCCAGCAGCATGGACAGAAATCAGCCCCAGCATTTT
TRBJ2-7 TRBD1 TRBV9 CASSVTPGQGSRNEQYF TGTGCCAGCAGCGTAACCCCGGGACAGGGATCTCGCAACGAGCAGTACTTC
TRBJ1-3 TRBD1 TRBV6-1 CASKGQGLGNTIYF TGTGCCAGCAAAGGACAGGGGCTTGGAAACACCATATATTTT
TRBJ1-5 . TRBV18 CASSSETPRGNQPQHF TGTGCCAGCTCATCCGAAACCCCTAGAGGCAATCAGCCCCAGCATTTT
TRBJ2-2 . TRBV5-1 CAGRDRSNTGELFF TGCGCCGGGCGGGACAGATCGAACACCGGGGAGCTGTTTTTT
TRBJ2-7 TRBD1 TRBV11-2 CASSPTGGGYEQYF TGTGCCAGCAGCCCGACAGGGGGAGGCTACGAGCAGTACTTC
TRBJ2-5 . TRBV7-3 CASSLGGQETQYF TGTGCCAGCAGCTTGGGGGGCCAAGAGACCCAGTACTTC
TRBJ2-7 . TRBV4-1 CASSQVISGDYEQYF TGCGCCAGCAGCCAAGTTATTAGCGGAGATTACGAGCAGTACTTC
TRBJ1-2 . TRBV9 CASTPAGWVGANYGYTF TGTGCCAGCACCCCAGCGGGGTGGGTGGGAGCTAACTATGGCTACACCTTC
TRBJ1-4 . TRBV7-9 CASSLESSGATNEKLFF TGTGCCAGCAGCTTAGAGTCCTCCGGAGCAACTAATGAAAAACTGTTTTTT
TRBJ1-5 . TRBV13 CASSQGRGGQPQHF TGTGCCAGCAGCCAAGGCAGGGGAGGGCAGCCCCAGCATTTT
TRBJ1-3 TRBD1 TRBV7-9 CASSSDRGAGNTIYF TGTGCCAGCAGCTCCGACAGGGGGGCTGGAAACACCATATATTTT
TRBJ2-5 . TRBV18 CASSPMERPGETQYF TGTGCCAGCTCACCAATGGAGCGCCCCGGGGAGACCCAGTACTTC
TRBJ2-7 . TRBV19 CASSTAGYEQYF TGTGCCAGTAGTACCGCAGGGTACGAGCAGTACTTC
TRBJ2-1 . TRBV5-6 CASSLRDSFWNEQFF TGTGCCAGCAGCTTGCGGGACTCTTTTTGGAATGAGCAGTTCTTC
TRBJ2-2 TRBD2 TRBV5-4 CASSLGLAEYTGELFF TGTGCCAGCAGCTTAGGACTAGCAGAATACACCGGGGAGCTGTTTTTT
TRBJ1-5 . TRBV7-2 CASSLWDFNQPQHF TGTGCCAGCAGCTTATGGGACTTCAATCAGCCCCAGCATTTT
TRBJ2-7 . TRBV7-2 CASSPDTKAGYEQYF TGTGCCAGCAGCCCCGACACCAAGGCTGGATACGAGCAGTACTTC
TRBJ2-5 TRBD2 TRBV9 CASSAGTSGSPYQETQYF TGTGCCAGCAGCGCCGGGACTAGCGGGAGTCCGTACCAAGAGACCCAGTACTTC
TRBJ1-5 . TRBV11-2 CASSLNARRGGQPQHF TGTGCCAGCAGCCTCAACGCCCGCAGGGGCGGGCAGCCCCAGCATTTT
TRBJ2-2 TRBD2 TRBV9 CASSLMTSGAGELFF TGTGCCAGCAGCCTGATGACTAGCGGGGCCGGGGAGCTGTTTTTT
TRBJ1-1 . TRBV7-9 CASSYGGGRTEAFF TGTGCCAGCAGCTACGGCGGGGGCAGGACTGAAGCTTTCTTT
TRBJ2-5 TRBD2 TRBV11-3 CASSLDSSGSLETQYF TGTGCCAGCAGCTTAGACTCTAGCGGGAGTTTAGAGACCCAGTACTTC
TRBJ2-5 TRBD1 TRBV5-1 CASRSQGASETQYF TGCGCCAGCAGATCCCAGGGGGCCTCCGAGACCCAGTACTTC
TRBJ1-2 TRBD1 TRBV28 CASEPGQALNGYTF TGTGCCAGCGAACCAGGACAGGCCCTTAATGGCTACACCTTC
TRBJ1-5 TRBD1 TRBV28 CASSLPRRDRGPSNQPQHF TGTGCCAGCAGTTTACCCCGTCGGGACAGGGGGCCAAGCAATCAGCCCCAGCATTTT
TRBJ2-3 . TRBV7-2 CASSFRDTQYF TGTGCCAGCAGCTTCCGGGATACGCAGTATTTT
TRBJ1-1 . TRBV28 CASSYSTEAFF TGTGCCAGCAGTTACAGCACTGAAGCTTTCTTT
TRBJ1-2 . TRBV19 CASSIAQGANYGYTF TGTGCCAGTAGTATAGCACAGGGAGCCAACTATGGCTACACCTTC
TRBJ2-3 TRBD2 TRBV29-1 CSAVGAGTTTDTQYF TGCAGCGCGGTAGGGGCGGGGACTACCACAGATACGCAGTATTTT
TRBJ1-5 . TRBV28 CASSFAPSGSGSNQPQHF TGTGCCAGCAGTTTTGCCCCCTCAGGGTCGGGTAGCAATCAGCCCCAGCATTTT
TRBJ2-7 TRBD2 TRBV7-2 CASSLVVGGSYEQYF TGTGCCAGCAGCTTAGTGGTGGGAGGGTCCTACGAGCAGTACTTC
TRBJ2-7 . TRBV6-5 CASSYSGTQEQYF TGTGCCAGCAGTTATTCAGGCACTCAAGAGCAGTACTTC
TRBJ1-2 . TRBV18 CASSPPGRGNYGYTF TGTGCCAGCTCGCCCCCAGGCAGGGGAAACTATGGCTACACCTTC
TRBJ2-7 . TRBV5-4 CASSLGTPSYEQYF TGTGCCAGCAGCTTAGGGACTCCTTCCTACGAGCAGTACTTC
TRBJ1-2 . TRBV4-1 CASSQDRQGWYGYTF TGCGCCAGCAGCCAAGATCGCCAGGGGTGGTATGGCTACACCTTC
TRBJ2-3 TRBD1 TRBV7-9 CASSLGQGMTDTQYF TGTGCCAGCAGCCTCGGACAGGGGATGACAGATACGCAGTATTTT
TRBJ1-5 . TRBV19 CASSIAGNQPQHF TGTGCCAGTAGTATAGCGGGGAATCAGCCCCAGCATTTT